This T cell receptor beta chain was sequenced during a study of cytomegalovirus exposure and HLA in healthy donors. Study findings and constraints: Several top significant clusters appeared, in a later analysis, to be linked to common viral pathogens.

Turning to this clone: Its target is not known.

Per germline, CDR1 MNHNS and CDR2 SASEGT. V lost 6 bases, J lost 2 bases, and 2 bases stayed unmatched. There are 15 residues in the CDR3. 13 Jbeta primers and 60 Vbeta primers were used for the PCR. The repertoire was sequenced with immunoSEQ multiplex PCR; TCRdb's copy has only in-frame clones and lacks some. This table has roughly 120,000 clones, approximately 69% appearing once. The gene calls are TRBV6-1 and TRBJ2-6; TRBD1 matches 9 bases. This clonotype was sampled from a man aged 35 to 55 in good health and CMV-seropositive. Sequencing was carried out using PBMCs. The chain's CDR3 is CASSRDRAGANVLTF. As DNA, the CDR3 is TGTGCCAGCAGCCGGGACAGGGCTGGGGCCAACGTCCTGACTTTC.